This TCR beta chain was sequenced for a study of shared clonotypes between healthy human individuals. Regarding the study as a whole: Only blood was sampled, and tissue TCR repertoires likely differ from blood ones.

This clone has a handful of counts. Antigen unknown. From germline, CDR1 is MDHEN and CDR2 SYDVKM. This CDR3 contains 16 residues. J gave up 4 bases and V 5 bases, and 9 bases lay outside the gene matches. Assay execution proceeded at the deep level. The data were produced by immunoSEQ multiplex PCR, yet TCRdb's version contains in-frame clones alone and is incomplete. Of 100,000 or so clones in the sample, around 47% were seen once. The V and J genes are TRBV28 and TRBJ2-1, with 9 nucleotides matching TRBD2. The source is a middle-aged woman in good health. Some clones in this sample may be carry-over from other donors' samples. What was sequenced was PBMCs. CDR3 region: CASSGYSGSFYNEQFF. CDR3 in DNA: TGTGCCAGCAGTGGATATAGCGGGAGTTTTTACAATGAGCAGTTCTTC.